This T cell receptor beta chain was retrieved from a study of T-cell reconstitution after alpha-beta-depleted transplantation in children. Study-level results: Fresh T-cell production supplied most of the T-cell counts and diversity seen one year after transplant. Surviving recipient T cells and thymic progenitors produced the high day-60 TCRbeta diversity seen in some patients. Reportedly, alpha-beta T cells present about two months post-transplant originated from several hundred expanded clones of graft origin.

This clonotype has ten or more counts. Antigen unknown. TCRbeta library construction was performed incorporating unique molecular identifiers. Each CDR3 protein gets one entry after TCRdb re-called the PCR reads with MiXCR. The table lists over 200,000 distinct CDR3 sequences, around 9.2% of them singletons. Trimming shortened V by 2 bases and J by 6 bases, and 10 bases separated the two germline ends. The CDR3 runs 13 residues. This receptor was taken from a male patient aged 2 to 10 who had a stem cell transplant for acute myeloid leukemia, so the T cells may come from the graft donor. V gene TRBV12-3 or TRBV12-4 combines with J gene TRBJ1-1; D ambiguous. The input for sequencing was PBMCs, mostly from graft donor cells, taken 360 days after TCRalphabeta/CD19-depleted stem cell transplant. CDR3 in amino acids: CASSLKGSAEAFF. The CDR3 bases are TGTGCCAGCAGTTTAAAAGGGTCCGCTGAAGCTTTCTTT.